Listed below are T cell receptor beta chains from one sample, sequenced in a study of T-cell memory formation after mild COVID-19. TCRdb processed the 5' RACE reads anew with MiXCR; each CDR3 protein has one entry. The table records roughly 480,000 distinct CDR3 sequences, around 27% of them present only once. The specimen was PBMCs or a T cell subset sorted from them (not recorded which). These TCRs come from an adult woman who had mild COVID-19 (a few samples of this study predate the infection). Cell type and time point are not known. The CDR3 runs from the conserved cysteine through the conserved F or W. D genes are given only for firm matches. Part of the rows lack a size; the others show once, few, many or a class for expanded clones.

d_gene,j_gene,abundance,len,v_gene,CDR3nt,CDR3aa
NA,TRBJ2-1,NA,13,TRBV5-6,TGTGCCAGCAGCTTGGGGGGACTGCTTGAGCAGTTCTTC,CASSLGGLLEQFF
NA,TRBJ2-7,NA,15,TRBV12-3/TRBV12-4,TGTGCCAGCAGTTTGACGGAACAGGGCACCTACGAGCAGTACTTC,CASSLTEQGTYEQYF
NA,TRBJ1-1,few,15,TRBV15,TGTGCCACCAGCAGAGATCGGGGATTGAACACTGAAGCTTTCTTT,CATSRDRGLNTEAFF
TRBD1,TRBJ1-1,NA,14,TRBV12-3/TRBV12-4,TGTGCCAGCGATACAGGGGGCAGGGGCACTGAAGCTTTCTTT,CASDTGGRGTEAFF
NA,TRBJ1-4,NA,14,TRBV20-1,TGCAGTGCTAGCCCCGGGGCGGCTAATGAAAAACTGTTTTTT,CSASPGAANEKLFF
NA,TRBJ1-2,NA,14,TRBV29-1,TGCAGCGTTGATGCCCGTCGACGCCCGGGAGGCTACACCTTC,CSVDARRRPGGYTF
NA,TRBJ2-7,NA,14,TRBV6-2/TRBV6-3,TGTGCCAGCAGTTACCACAGCGGCGGCTACGAGCAGTACTTC,CASSYHSGGYEQYF
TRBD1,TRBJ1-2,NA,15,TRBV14,TGTGCCAGCAGCCAAATGACAGGGGAGGTGAACGGCTACACCTTC,CASSQMTGEVNGYTF
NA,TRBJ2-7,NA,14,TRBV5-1,TGCGCCAGCAGAACCCAGGCGGGTTCCTACGAGCAGTACTTC,CASRTQAGSYEQYF
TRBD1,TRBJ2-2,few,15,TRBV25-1,TGTGCCAGCAGGAGCGACAGGGGGCGAACCGGGGAGCTGTTTTTT,CASRSDRGRTGELFF
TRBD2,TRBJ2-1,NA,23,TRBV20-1,TGCAGTGCTAGAGCTTCTAGAGTATTGGGCCGGACTAGCGGGAAGAGCTCCTACAATGAGCAGTTCTTC,CSARASRVLGRTSGKSSYNEQFF
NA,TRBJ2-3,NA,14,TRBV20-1,TGCAGTGCTAGAGGTGGGGGCCTCCCAGATACGCAGTATTTT,CSARGGGLPDTQYF
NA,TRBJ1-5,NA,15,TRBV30,TGTGCCTGGAGTGAGGGATTAACACCTAATCAGCCCCAGCATTTT,CAWSEGLTPNQPQHF
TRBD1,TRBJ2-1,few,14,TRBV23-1,TGCGCCAGCAGCCGGGACAGCTCACATAATGAGCAGTTCTTC,CASSRDSSHNEQFF
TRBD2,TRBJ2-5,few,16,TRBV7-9,TGTGCCAGCAGCTTAGGGACTAGCGGAGCCCAAGAGACCCAGTACTTC,CASSLGTSGAQETQYF
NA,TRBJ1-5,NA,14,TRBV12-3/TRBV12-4,TGTGCCAGCAGTTTAATCGGGGGGAGGCAGCCCCAGCATTTT,CASSLIGGRQPQHF
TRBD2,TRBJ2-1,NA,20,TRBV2,TGTGCCAGCAGTGAAACATCGCGGGAGGCGTTGGCGGGAGTAAAGAATGAGCAGTTCTTC,CASSETSREALAGVKNEQFF
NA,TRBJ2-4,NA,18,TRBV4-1,TGCGCCAGCAGCCAAGAAACGATAGGGACCATAAGCCAAAACATTCAGTACTTC,CASSQETIGTISQNIQYF
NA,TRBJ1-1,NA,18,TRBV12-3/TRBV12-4,TGTGCCAGCAGTTTTGGGCCCCCAAAACAGGGAGTGGTCACTGAAGCTTTCTTT,CASSFGPPKQGVVTEAFF
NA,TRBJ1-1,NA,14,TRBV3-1,TGTGCCAGCAGCCAGAATCCGAGGGGCACTGAAGCTTTCTTT,CASSQNPRGTEAFF
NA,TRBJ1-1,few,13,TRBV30,TGTGCCTGGAGTGAAGAGGGGCTCACTGAAGCTTTCTTT,CAWSEEGLTEAFF
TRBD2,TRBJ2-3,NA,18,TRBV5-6,TGTGCCAGCAGCTCCCGAACTAAAAGCGGGATTGGCACAGATACGCAGTATTTT,CASSSRTKSGIGTDTQYF
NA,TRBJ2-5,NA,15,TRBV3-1,TGTGCCAGCAGCTACGGCGGAGGCCGCATAGAGACCCAGTACTTC,CASSYGGGRIETQYF
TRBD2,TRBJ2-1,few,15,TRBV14,TGTGCCAGCAGCCAACTAGCGGGGGCCCTTAATGAGCAGTTCTTC,CASSQLAGALNEQFF
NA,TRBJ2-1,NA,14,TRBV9,TGTGCCAGCAGCGTAACAGCGGCAAACAATGAGCAGTTCTTC,CASSVTAANNEQFF
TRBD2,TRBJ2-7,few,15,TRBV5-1,TGCGCCAGCAGCTTGGGGGCTAGCGGGAGCTACGAGCAGTACTTC,CASSLGASGSYEQYF
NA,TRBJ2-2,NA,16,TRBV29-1,TGCAGCGCTACGCCCGGGGCTAGCAGGGACACCGGGGAGCTGTTTTTT,CSATPGASRDTGELFF
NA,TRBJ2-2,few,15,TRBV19,TGTGCCAGTACGATTACGGAGGCGAACACCGGGGAGCTGTTTTTT,CASTITEANTGELFF
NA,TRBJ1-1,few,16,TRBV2,TGTGCCAGCAGTGAAGGGTTGGGGCGGAGTAACACTGAAGCTTTCTTT,CASSEGLGRSNTEAFF
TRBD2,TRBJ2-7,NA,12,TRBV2,TGTGCCAGCAGTGAGTTGGGACTAGCGGTGTACTTC,CASSELGLAVYF
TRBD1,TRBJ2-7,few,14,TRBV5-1,TGCGCCAGCAGGCCATATGGACAGGGTTACGAGCAGTACTTC,CASRPYGQGYEQYF
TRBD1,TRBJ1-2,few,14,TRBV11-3,TGTGCCAGCACCCCCGGGACAGGAAGTCGCGGCTACACCTTC,CASTPGTGSRGYTF
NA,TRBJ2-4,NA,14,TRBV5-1,TGCGCCAGCAGCCCCGGGGAAGCCAAAAACATTCAGTACTTC,CASSPGEAKNIQYF
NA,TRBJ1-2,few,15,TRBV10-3,TGTGCCATCAGTGAGTCGAACAGGGTGAACTATGGCTACACCTTC,CAISESNRVNYGYTF
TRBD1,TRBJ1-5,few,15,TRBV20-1,TGCAGTGCTAGTTTGGACAGGGAATTTGGTCAGCCCCAGCATTTT,CSASLDREFGQPQHF
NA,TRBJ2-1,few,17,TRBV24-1,TGTGCCACCAGTGATACCACCACAGGGATCCCGGCCAATGAGCAGTTCTTC,CATSDTTTGIPANEQFF
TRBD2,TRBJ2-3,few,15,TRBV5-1,TGCGCCAGCAGCTCAGGACTAGCGACCGCAGATACGCAGTATTTT,CASSSGLATADTQYF
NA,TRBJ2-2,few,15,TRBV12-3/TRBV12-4,TGTGCCAGCATTTCGGGGGGCACGAACACCGGGGAGCTGTTTTTT,CASISGGTNTGELFF
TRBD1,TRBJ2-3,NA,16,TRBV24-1,TGTGCCACCAGTGATTCCCCGGGACAGGGTGGAGATACGCAGTATTTT,CATSDSPGQGGDTQYF
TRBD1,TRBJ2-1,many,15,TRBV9,TGTGCCAGCAGCGTTACAGGGGGCCCGGGCAATGAGCAGTTCTTC,CASSVTGGPGNEQFF
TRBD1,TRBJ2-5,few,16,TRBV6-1,TGTGCCAGCAGTGAATGGGGGACAGGGGATCAAGAGACCCAGTACTTC,CASSEWGTGDQETQYF
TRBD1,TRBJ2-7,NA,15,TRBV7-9,TGTGCCAGCAGCCGTGGACAGGGGGCAAACTACGAGCAGTACTTC,CASSRGQGANYEQYF
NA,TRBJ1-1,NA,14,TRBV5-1,TGCGCCAGCAGCTTGATGAGGGGTGACACTGAAGCTTTCTTT,CASSLMRGDTEAFF